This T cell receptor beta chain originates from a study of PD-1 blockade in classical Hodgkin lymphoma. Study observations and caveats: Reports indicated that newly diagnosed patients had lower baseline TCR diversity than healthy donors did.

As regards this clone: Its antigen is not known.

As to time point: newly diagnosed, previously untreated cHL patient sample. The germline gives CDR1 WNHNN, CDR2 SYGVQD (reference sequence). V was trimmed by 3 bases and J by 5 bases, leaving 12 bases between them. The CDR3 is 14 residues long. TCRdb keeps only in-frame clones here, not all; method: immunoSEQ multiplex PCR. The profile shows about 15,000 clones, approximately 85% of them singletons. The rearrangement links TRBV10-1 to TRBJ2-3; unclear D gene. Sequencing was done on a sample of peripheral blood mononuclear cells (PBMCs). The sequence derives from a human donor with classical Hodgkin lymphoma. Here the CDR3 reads CASSDGVSRDTQYF. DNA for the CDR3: TGCGCCAGCAGTGATGGAGTCAGCCGAGATACGCAGTATTTT.